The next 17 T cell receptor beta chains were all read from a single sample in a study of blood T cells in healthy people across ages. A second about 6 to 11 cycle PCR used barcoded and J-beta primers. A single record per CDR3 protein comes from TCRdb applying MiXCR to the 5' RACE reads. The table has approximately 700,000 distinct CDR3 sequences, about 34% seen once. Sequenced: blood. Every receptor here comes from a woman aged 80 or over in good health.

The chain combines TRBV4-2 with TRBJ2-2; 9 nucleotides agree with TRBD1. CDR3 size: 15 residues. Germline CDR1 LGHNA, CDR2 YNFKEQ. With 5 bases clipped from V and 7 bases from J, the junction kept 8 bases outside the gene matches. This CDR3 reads CASSFNRGQGGELFF. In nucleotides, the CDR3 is TGTGCCAGCAGCTTCAACAGGGGGCAAGGCGGGGAGCTGTTTTTT.

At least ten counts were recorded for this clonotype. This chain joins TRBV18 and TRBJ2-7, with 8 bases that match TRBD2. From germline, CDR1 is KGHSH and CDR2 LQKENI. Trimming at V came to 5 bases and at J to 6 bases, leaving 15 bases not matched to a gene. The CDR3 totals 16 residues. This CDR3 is CASSSGGRREGSEQYF. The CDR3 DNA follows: TGTGCCAGCTCATCAGGCGGGAGGAGGGAAGGTTCCGAGCAGTACTTC.

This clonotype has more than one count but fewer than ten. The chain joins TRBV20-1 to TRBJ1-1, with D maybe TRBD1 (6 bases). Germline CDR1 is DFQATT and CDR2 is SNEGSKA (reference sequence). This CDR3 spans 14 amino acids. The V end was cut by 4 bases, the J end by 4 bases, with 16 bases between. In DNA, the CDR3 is TGCAGTGCTACTTCACTCACAGGGCGCACTGAAGCTTTCTTT. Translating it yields CSATSLTGRTEAFF.

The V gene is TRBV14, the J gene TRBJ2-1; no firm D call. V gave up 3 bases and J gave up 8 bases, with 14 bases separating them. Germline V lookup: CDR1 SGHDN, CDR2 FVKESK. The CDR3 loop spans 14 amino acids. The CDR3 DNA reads TGTGCCAGCAGCCACCTTACCACGGGCGATGAGCAGTTCTTC. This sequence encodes CASSHLTTGDEQFF.

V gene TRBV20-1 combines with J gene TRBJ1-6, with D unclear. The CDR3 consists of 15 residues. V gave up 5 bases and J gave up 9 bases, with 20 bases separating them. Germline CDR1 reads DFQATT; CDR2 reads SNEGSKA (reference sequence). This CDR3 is CSAQLIGARTSPLHF. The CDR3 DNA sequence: TGCAGTGCTCAATTGATCGGTGCCCGGACTTCACCCCTCCACTTT.

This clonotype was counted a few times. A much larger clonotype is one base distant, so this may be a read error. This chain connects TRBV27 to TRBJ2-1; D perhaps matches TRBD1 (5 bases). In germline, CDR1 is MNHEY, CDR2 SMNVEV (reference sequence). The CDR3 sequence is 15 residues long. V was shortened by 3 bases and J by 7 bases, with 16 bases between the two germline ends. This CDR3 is CASSFQGPRWNEQFF. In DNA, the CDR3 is TGTGCCAGCAGTTTCCAGGGCCCGCGTTGGAATGAGCAGTTCTTC.

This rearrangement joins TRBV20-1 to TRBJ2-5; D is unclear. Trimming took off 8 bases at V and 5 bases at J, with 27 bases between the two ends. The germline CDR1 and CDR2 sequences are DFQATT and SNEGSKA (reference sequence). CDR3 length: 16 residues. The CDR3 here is CSPAATPSTAGETQYF. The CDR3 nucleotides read TGCAGTCCGGCTGCGACCCCATCGACCGCTGGGGAGACCCAGTACTTC.

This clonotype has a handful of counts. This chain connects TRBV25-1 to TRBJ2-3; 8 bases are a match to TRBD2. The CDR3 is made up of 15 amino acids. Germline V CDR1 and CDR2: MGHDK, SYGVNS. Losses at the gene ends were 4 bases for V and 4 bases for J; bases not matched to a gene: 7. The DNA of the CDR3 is TGTGCCAGCAGTGTCGGGGGGGCTCGGGCAGATACGCAGTATTTT. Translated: CASSVGGARADTQYF.

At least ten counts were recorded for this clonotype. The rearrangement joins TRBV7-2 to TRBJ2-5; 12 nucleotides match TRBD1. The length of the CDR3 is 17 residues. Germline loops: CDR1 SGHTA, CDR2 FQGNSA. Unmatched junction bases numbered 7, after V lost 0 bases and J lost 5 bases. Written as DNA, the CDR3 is TGTGCCAGCAGCTTAGCGTCCGGGACAGGGGGCTGGGAGACCCAGTACTTC. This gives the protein CASSLASGTGGWETQYF.

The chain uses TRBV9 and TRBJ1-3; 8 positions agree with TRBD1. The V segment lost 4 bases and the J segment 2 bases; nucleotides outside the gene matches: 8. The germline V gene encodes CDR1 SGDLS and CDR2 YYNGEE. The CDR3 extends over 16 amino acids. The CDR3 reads CASSTTDRGPGNTIYF. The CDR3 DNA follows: TGTGCCAGCAGCACTACCGACAGGGGCCCTGGAAACACCATATATTTT.

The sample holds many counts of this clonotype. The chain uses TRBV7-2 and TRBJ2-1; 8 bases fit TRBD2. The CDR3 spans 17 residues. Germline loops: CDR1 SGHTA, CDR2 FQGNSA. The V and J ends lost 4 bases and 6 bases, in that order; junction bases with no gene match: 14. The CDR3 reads CASSSVRPPAGANEQFF. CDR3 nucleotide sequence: TGTGCCAGCAGCTCCGTACGCCCCCCAGCGGGGGCCAATGAGCAGTTCTTC.

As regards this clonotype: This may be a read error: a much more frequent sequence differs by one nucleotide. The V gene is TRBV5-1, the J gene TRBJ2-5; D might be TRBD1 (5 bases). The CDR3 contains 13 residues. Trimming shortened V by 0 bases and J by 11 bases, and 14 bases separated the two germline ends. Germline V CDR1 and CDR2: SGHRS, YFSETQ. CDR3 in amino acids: CASSLEVGDEQYF. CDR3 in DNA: TGCGCCAGCAGCTTGGAGGTAGGGGATGAGCAGTACTTC.

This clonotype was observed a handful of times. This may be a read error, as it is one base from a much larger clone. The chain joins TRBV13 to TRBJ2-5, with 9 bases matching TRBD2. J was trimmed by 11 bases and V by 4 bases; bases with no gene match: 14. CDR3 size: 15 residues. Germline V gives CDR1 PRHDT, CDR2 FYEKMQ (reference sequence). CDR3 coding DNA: TGTGCCAGCAGCTCCCTAGCGGGGTCCGTCAATGAGCAGTACTTC. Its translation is CASSSLAGSVNEQYF. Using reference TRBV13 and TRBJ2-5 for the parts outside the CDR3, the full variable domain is AAGVIQSPRHLIKEKRETATLKCYPIPRHDTVYWYQQGPGQDPQFLISFYEKMQSDKGSIPDRFSAQQFSDYHSELNMSSLELGDSALYFCASSSLAGSVNEQYFGPGTRLLVL.

The CDR3 nucleotides are TGTGCCAGCAGCTTAGTAACGCGGGGGGAGCAGTACTTC. Translation: CASSLVTRGEQYF. J is TRBJ2-4 and V is TRBV7-2; 8 bases map to TRBD2. Trimming removed 1 base from V and 13 bases from J; junction bases left unmatched: 6. This CDR3 has 13 amino acids. CDR1 and CDR2 from the germline V gene are SGHTA and FQGNSA.

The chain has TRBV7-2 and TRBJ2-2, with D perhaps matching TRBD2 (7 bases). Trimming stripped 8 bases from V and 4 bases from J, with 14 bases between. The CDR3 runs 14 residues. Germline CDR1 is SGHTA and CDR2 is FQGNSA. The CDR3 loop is CASRGGATTGELFF. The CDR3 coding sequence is TGTGCCAGCCGAGGGGGGGCTACCACCGGGGAGCTGTTTTTT.

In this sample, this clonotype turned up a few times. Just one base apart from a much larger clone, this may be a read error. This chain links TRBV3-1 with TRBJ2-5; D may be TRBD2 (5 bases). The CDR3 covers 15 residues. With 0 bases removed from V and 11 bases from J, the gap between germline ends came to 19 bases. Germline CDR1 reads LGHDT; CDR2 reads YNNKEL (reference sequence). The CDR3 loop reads CASSQEGGFYNEQYF. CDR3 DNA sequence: TGTGCCAGCAGCCAAGAAGGAGGCTTTTACAATGAGCAGTACTTC.

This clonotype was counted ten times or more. The CDR3 is CASSDRTSYGYTF. As DNA, the CDR3 is TGTGCCAGCTCGGACAGGACATCCTATGGCTACACCTTC. The V and J genes are TRBV18 and TRBJ1-2; 7 bases line up with TRBD1. V lost 6 bases, J lost 4 bases, and 5 bases stayed unmatched. Germline V gene sequence: CDR1 KGHSH, CDR2 LQKENI. The CDR3 has 13 residues.